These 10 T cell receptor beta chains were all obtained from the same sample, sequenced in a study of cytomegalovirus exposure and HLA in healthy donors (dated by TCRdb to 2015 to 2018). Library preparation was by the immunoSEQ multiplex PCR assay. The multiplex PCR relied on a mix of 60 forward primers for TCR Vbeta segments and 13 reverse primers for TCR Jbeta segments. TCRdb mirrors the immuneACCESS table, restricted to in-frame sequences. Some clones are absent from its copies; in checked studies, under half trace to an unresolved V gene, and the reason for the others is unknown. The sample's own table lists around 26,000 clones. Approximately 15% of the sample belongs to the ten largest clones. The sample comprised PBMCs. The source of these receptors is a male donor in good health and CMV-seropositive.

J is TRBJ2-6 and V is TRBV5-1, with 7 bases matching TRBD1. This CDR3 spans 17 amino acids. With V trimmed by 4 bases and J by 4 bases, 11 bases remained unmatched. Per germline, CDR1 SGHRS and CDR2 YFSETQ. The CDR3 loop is CASSHSNRGSGANVLTF. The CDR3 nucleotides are TGCGCCAGCAGCCACTCCAACAGGGGTTCAGGGGCCAACGTCCTGACTTTC.

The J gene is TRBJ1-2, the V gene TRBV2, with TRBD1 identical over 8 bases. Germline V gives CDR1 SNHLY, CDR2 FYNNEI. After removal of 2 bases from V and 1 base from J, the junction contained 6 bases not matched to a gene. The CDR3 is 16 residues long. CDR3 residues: CASSEQGAQNNYGYTF. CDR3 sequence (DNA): TGTGCCAGCAGTGAACAGGGGGCGCAGAATAACTATGGCTACACCTTC.

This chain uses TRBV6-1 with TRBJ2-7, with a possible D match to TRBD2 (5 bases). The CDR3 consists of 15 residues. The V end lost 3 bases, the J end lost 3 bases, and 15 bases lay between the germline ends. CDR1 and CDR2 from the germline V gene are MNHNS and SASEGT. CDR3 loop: CASSDGGRRYYEQYF. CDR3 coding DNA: TGTGCCAGCAGTGACGGCGGACGGAGGTACTACGAGCAGTACTTC.

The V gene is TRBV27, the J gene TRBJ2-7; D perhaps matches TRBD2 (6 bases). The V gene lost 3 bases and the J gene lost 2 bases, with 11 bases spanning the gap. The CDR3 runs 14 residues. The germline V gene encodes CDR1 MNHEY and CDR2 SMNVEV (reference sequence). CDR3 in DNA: TGTGCCAGCAGTTTCAGGAGGGGCCCCTACGAGCAGTACTTC. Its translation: CASSFRRGPYEQYF.

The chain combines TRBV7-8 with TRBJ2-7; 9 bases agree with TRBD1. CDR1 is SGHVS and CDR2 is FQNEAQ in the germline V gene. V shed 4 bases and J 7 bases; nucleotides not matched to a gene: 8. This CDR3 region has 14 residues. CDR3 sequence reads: CASSWGTGNREQYF. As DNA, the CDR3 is TGTGCCAGCAGCTGGGGGACAGGGAACCGGGAGCAGTACTTC. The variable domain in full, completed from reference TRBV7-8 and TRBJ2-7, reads GAGVSQSPRYKVAKRGQDVALRCDPISGHVSLFWYQQALGQGPEFLTYFQNEAQLDKSGLPSDRFFAERPEGSVSTLKIQRTQQEDSAVYLCASSWGTGNREQYFGPGTRLTVT.

The CDR3 here is CSVEDLGQGANEQFF. Written as DNA, the CDR3 is TGCAGCGTTGAAGATCTCGGACAGGGGGCCAATGAGCAGTTCTTC. J is TRBJ2-1 and V is TRBV29-1, with 11 bases lining up with TRBD1. Germline assignment: CDR1 SQVTM and CDR2 ANQGSEA. With V trimmed by 0 bases and J by 6 bases, 4 bases remained unmatched. CDR3 size: 15 residues.

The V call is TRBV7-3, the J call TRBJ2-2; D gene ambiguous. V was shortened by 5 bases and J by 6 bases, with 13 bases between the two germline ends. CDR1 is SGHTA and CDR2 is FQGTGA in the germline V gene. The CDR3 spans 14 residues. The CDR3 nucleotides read TGTGCCAGCAGCCCCACAGCCCCGGCCGGGGAGCTGTTTTTT. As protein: CASSPTAPAGELFF.

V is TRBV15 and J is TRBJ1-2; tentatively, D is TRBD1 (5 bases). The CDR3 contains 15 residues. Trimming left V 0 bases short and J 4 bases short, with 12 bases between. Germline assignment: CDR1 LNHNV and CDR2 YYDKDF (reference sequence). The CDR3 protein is CATSRELGVVYGYTF. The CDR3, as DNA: TGTGCCACCAGCAGAGAGTTAGGGGTAGTCTATGGCTACACCTTC.

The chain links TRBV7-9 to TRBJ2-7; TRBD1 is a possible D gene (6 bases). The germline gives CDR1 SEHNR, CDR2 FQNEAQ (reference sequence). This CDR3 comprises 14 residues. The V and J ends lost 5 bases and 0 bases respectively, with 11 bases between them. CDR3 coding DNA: TGTGCCAGCAGCCTGGACAGTAACTCCTACGAGCAGTACTTC. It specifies CASSLDSNSYEQYF.

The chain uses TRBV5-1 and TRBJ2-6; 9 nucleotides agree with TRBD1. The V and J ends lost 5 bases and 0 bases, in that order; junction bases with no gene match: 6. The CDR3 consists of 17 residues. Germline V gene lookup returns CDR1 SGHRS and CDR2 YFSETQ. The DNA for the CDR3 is TGCGCCAGCAGTTCCGGGACAGGGTACTCTGGGGCCAACGTCCTGACTTTC. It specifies CASSSGTGYSGANVLTF.